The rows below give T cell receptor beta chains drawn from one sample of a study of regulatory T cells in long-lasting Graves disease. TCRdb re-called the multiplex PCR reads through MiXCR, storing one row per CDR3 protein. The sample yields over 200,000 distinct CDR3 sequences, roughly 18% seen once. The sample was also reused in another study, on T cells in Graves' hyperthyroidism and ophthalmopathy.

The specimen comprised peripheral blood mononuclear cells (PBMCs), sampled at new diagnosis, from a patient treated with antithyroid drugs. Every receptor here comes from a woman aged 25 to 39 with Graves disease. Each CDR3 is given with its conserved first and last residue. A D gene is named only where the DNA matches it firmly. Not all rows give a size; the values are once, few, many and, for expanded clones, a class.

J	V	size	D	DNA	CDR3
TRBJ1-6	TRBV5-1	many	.	TGCGCCAGCAGCTTGGAGGGCAGGGAGGTGACACCCCTCCACTTT	CASSLEGREVTPLHF
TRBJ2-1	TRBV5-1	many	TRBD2	TGCGCCAGCAGCATTAGCGGGGGGCTATCCTCTGAGCAGTTCTTC	CASSISGGLSSEQFF
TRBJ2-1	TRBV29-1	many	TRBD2	TGCAGCGTTGCAGCCGGACTAGCGGGAGGTGAGCAGTTCTTC	CSVAAGLAGGEQFF
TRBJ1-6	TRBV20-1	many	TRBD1	TGCAGTGCTAGCACCACAGGGGTTTCACCCCTCCACTTT	CSASTTGVSPLHF
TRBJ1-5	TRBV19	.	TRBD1	TGTGCCAGTAGTCCCCCGGACAGGGTATATGGTCAGCCCCAGCATTTT	CASSPPDRVYGQPQHF
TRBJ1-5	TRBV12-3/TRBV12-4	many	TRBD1	TGTGCCAGCAGCTGGACAGGGTCCAATCAGCCCCAGCATTTT	CASSWTGSNQPQHF
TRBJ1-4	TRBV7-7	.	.	TGTGTTAGCAGCCCCTCCCCAACCGAAAAACTGTTTTTT	CVSSPSPTEKLFF
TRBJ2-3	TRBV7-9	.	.	TGTGCCAGCAGCGCGCAAAGTCCGGGACCGGGTTTCAATTTT	CASSAQSPGPGFNF
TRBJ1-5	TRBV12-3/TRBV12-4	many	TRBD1	TGTGCCAGCAGTTCCCCGGGACAGGGGCCGAATCAGCCCCAGCATTTT	CASSSPGQGPNQPQHF
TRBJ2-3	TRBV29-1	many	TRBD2	TGCAGCGTTGAAGATTGGCGGGGGGGCACAGATACGCAGTATTTT	CSVEDWRGGTDTQYF
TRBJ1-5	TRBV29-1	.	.	TGCAGCGTTAAGGGGACGGGGCCCAATCAGCCCCAGCATTTT	CSVKGTGPNQPQHF
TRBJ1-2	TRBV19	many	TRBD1	TGTGCCAGTAGTACCCAGGACAGGTCCTATGGCTACACCTTC	CASSTQDRSYGYTF
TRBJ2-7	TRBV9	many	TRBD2	TGTGCCAGCAGCGTAGGGGCGGGGGGGCCTCCCTACGAGCAGTACTTC	CASSVGAGGPPYEQYF
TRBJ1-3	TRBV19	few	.	TGTGCCGCCATGTCTGGAAACACCATATATTTT	CAAMSGNTIYF
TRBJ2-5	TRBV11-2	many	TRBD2	TGTGCCAGCAGCCGGGCGACTAGCGGGGGTGTGGAGACCCAGTACTTC	CASSRATSGGVETQYF
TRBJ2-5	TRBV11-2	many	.	TGTGCCAGCAGCTTAGATAGGGTACGGGAGACCCAGTACTTC	CASSLDRVRETQYF